The 2 T cell receptor beta chains given below trace back to one sample, sequenced in a study of shared clonotypes between healthy human individuals (TCRdb year 2020). Libraries were made using the immunoSEQ multiplex PCR assay. TCRdb mirrors the immuneACCESS table, restricted to in-frame sequences. Some clones are absent from its copies; in checked studies, under half trace to an unresolved V gene, and the reason for the others is unknown. The sample contains roughly 490,000 clones, over 65% of them found a single time. The ten largest clonotypes hold about an eighth of the sample. The sequencing input was PBMCs. Source of these receptors: a woman aged 40 to 50 in good health. Some clones in this sample may be carry-over from other donors' samples.

This clone was detected a few times. The chain employs TRBV19 and TRBJ2-1, with 11 bases aligning to TRBD2. Germline-derived CDR1 and CDR2 are LNHDA and SQIVND (reference sequence). Trimming at V came to 3 bases and at J to 4 bases, leaving 5 bases not matched to a gene. CDR3 size: 16 residues. As DNA, the CDR3 is TGTGCCAGTAGTATCAGTTTAGCGGGAGGGTACAATGAGCAGTTCTTC. Protein product: CASSISLAGGYNEQFF.

This chain connects TRBV4-2 to TRBJ1-2; D might be TRBD1 (6 bases). V was cut by 1 base and J by 14 bases, with 14 bases left in between. The CDR3 has 12 residues. Germline-derived CDR1 and CDR2 are LGHNA and YNFKEQ. CDR3: CASSQAGVGQTF. CDR3 sequence (DNA): TGTGCCAGCAGCCAAGCAGGGGTTGGCCAAACCTTC.